Shown below are 4 T cell receptor beta chains from a single sample sequenced in a study of T cell responses to AZD1222 COVID-19 vaccine. Clones were sequenced by immunoSEQ multiplex PCR, and TCRdb holds only the in-frame ones, with some missing. The data show roughly 160,000 clones, around 94% seen once. This specimen was peripheral blood, taken on day 0 of AZD1222 vaccination. The source is an adult in good health.

In nucleotides, the CDR3 is TGTGCCAGCAGTCAGACAGCGCGAGGAACCGGGGAGCTGTTTTTT. Protein product: CASSQTARGTGELFF. The rearrangement uses TRBV27 and TRBJ2-2; a possible D gene is TRBD1 (5 bases). The V end was cut by 5 bases, the J end by 5 bases, with 15 bases between. The CDR3 contains 15 residues. The germline V gene encodes CDR1 MNHEY and CDR2 SMNVEV (reference sequence).

This clone was counted a single time. This chain links TRBV21-1 with TRBJ1-2; the table's D call, TRBD1, has no DNA check behind it. TRBV21-1 is labeled a pseudogene. The CDR3 consists of 12 residues. The CDR3 region is CASRATHYGYTF. The CDR3 nucleotides are TGTGCCAGCAGGGCAACGCACTATGGCTACACCTTC.

This chain links TRBV28 with TRBJ2-7; 9 nucleotides line up with TRBD1. Germline values: CDR1 MDHEN, CDR2 SYDVKM. This CDR3 is built from 18 residues. V trimming: 6 bases; J trimming: 2 bases; junction bases outside the gene matches: 17. Here the CDR3 DNA reads TGTGCCAGCAGCCTTCTACATACAGGGGGCCACAAAACCTACGAGCAGTACTTC. Its protein product is CASSLLHTGGHKTYEQYF.

The chain employs TRBV12-3 or TRBV12-4 and TRBJ1-5; D call uncertain. V lost 4 bases and J 6 bases, leaving 7 bases between the germline ends. The CDR3 loop spans 12 amino acids. As DNA, the CDR3 is TGTGCCAGCAGTTCAAGTCCTCAGCCCCAGCATTTT. Encoded protein: CASSSSPQPQHF.